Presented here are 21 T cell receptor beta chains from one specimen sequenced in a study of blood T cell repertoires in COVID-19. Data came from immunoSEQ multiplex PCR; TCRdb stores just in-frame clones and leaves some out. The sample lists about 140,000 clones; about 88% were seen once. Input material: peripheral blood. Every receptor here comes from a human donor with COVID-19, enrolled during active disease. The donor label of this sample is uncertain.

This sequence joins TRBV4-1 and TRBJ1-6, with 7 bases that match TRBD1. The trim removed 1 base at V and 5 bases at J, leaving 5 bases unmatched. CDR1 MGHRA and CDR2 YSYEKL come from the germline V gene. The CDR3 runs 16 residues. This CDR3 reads CASSQGDRANNSPLHF. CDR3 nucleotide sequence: TGCGCCAGCAGCCAAGGCGACAGGGCCAATAATTCACCCCTCCACTTT.

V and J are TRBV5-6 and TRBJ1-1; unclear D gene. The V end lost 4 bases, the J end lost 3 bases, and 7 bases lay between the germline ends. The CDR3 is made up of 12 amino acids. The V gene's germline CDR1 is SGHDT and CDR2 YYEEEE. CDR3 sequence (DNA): TGTGCCAGCAGCCGAGGGTACACTGAAGCTTTCTTT. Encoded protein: CASSRGYTEAFF.

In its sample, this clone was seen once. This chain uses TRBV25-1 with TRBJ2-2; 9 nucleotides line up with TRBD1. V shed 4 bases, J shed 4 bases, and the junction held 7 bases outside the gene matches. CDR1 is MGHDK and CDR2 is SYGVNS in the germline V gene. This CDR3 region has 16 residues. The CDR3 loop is CASSGTGDRATGELFF. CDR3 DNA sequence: TGTGCCAGCAGTGGGACAGGGGATAGAGCCACCGGGGAGCTGTTTTTT. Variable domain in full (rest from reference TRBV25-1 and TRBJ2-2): EADIYQTPRYLVIGTGKKITLECSQTMGHDKMYWYQQDPGMELHLIHYSYGVNSTEKGDLSSESTVSRIRTEHFPLTLESARPSHTSQYLCASSGTGDRATGELFFGEGSRLTVL.

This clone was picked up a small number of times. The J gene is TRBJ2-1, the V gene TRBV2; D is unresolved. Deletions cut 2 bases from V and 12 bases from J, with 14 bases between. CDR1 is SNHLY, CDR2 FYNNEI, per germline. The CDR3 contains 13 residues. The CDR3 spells CASSEIASQRQFF. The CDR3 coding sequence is TGTGCCAGCAGTGAAATTGCCTCCCAGCGGCAGTTCTTC.

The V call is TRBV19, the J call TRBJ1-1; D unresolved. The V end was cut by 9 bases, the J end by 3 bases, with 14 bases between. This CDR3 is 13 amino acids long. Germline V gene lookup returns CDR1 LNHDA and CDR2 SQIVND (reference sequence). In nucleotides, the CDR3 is TGTGCCAGCAGAACCGGGTATGACACTGAAGCTTTCTTT. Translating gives CASRTGYDTEAFF.

The CDR3 bases are TGTGCCAGCATCGATTTAGCGGGAGGCTCCTACAATGAGCAGTTCTTC. Amino acids: CASIDLAGGSYNEQFF. J is TRBJ2-1 and V is TRBV7-8, with 10 bases identical to TRBD2. Germline values: CDR1 SGHVS, CDR2 FQNEAQ. The CDR3 has 16 amino acids. V shed 7 bases and J 0 bases; nucleotides not matched to a gene: 6.

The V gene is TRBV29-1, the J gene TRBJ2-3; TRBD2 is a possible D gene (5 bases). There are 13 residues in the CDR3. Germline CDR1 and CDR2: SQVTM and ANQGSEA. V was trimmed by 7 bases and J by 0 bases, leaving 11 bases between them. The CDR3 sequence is CSAGAESTDTQYF. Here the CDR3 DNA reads TGCAGCGCAGGAGCGGAGAGCACAGATACGCAGTATTTT.

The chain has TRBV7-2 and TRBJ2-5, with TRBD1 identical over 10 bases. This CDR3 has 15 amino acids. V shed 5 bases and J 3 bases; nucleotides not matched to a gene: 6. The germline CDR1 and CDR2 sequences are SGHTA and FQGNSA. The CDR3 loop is CASSRYGTGEETQYF. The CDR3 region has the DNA TGTGCCAGCAGCCGCTACGGGACAGGGGAAGAGACCCAGTACTTC.

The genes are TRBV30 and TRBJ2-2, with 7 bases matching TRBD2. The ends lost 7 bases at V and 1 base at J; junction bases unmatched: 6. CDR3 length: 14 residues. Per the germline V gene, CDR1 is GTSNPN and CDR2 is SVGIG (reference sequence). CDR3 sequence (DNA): TGTGCCTCGCCCCGCGGGAGGAACACCGGGGAGCTGTTTTTT. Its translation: CASPRGRNTGELFF.

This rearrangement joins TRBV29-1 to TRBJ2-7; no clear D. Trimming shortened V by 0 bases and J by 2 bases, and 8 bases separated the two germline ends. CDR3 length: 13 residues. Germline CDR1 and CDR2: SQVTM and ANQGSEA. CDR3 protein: CSVEEGRPYEQYF. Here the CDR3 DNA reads TGCAGCGTTGAAGAGGGCAGACCCTACGAGCAGTACTTC.

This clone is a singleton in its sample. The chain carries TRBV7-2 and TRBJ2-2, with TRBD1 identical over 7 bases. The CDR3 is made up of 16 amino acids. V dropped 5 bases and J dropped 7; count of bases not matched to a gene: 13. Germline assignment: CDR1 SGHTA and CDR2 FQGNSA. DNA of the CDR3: TGTGCCAGCAGCCGTCAGGGGGACGGGGTTGGCGGGGAGCTGTTTTTT. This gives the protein CASSRQGDGVGGELFF.

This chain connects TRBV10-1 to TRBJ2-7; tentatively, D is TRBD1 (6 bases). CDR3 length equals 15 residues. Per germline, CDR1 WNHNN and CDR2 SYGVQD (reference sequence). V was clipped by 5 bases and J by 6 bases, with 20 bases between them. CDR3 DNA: TGCGCCAGCAGTATGACTCCGACAGGCGTCTCCGAGCAGTACTTC. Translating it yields CASSMTPTGVSEQYF.

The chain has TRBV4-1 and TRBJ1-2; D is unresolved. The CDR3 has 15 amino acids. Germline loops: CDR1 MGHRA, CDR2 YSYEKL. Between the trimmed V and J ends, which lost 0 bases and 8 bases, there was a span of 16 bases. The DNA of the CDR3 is TGCGCCAGCAGCCAAGAAAACGGGGATTGGGAGGGCTACACCTTC. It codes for CASSQENGDWEGYTF.

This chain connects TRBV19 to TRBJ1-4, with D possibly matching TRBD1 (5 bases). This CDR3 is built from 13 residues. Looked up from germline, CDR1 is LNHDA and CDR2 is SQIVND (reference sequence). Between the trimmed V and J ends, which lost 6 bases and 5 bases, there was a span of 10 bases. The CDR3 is CASSQGSNEKLFF. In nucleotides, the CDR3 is TGTGCCAGTAGCCAGGGTTCCAATGAAAAACTGTTTTTT.

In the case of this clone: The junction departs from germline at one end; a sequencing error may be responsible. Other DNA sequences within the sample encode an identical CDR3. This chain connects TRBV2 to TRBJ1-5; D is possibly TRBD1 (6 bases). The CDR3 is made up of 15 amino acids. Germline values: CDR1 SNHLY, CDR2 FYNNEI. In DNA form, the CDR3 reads TGTGCCAGTAGTGGTCGACAGGCCAGCAATCAGCCCCAGCATTTT. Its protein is CASSGRQASNQPQHF.

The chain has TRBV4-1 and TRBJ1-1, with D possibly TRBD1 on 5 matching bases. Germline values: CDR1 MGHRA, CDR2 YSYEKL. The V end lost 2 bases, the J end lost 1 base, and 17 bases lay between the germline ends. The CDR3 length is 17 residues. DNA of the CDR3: TGCGCCAGCAGCCAAAGTTTGCAGGGCGCGTGGAACACTGAAGCTTTCTTT. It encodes CASSQSLQGAWNTEAFF.

DNA for the CDR3: TGTGCCAGCAACTTGGGGCAGAGCTCCACTGAAGCTTTCTTT. Translated, it gives CASNLGQSSTEAFF. The chain combines TRBV7-9 with TRBJ1-1, with a tentative D call TRBD1 (5 bases). Trimming left V 7 bases short and J 4 bases short, with 16 bases between. Germline V gene lookup returns CDR1 SEHNR and CDR2 FQNEAQ (reference sequence). CDR3 size: 14 residues.

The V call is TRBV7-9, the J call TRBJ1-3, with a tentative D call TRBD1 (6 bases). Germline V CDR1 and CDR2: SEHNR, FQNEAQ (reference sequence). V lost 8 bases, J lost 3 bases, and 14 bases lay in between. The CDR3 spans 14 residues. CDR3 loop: CASQARGHGNTIYF. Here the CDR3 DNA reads TGTGCCAGCCAAGCCAGGGGTCATGGAAACACCATATATTTT. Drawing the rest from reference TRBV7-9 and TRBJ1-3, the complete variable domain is DTGVSQNPRHKITKRGQNVTFRCDPISEHNRLYWYRQTLGQGPEFLTYFQNEAQLEKSRLLSDRFSAERPKGSFSTLEIQRTEQGDSAMYLCASQARGHGNTIYFGEGSWLTVV.

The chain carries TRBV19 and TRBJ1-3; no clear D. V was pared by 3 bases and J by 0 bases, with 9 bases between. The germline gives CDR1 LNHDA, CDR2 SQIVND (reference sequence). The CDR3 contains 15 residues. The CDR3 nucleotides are TGTGCCAGTAGTATCTCCGGGAGCTCTGGAAACACCATATATTTT. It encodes CASSISGSSGNTIYF.

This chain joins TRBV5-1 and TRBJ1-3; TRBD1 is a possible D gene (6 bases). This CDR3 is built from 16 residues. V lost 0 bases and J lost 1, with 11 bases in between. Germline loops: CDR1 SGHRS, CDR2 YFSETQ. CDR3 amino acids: CASSLGGLNSGNTIYF. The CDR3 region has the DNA TGCGCCAGCAGCTTGGGGGGGCTCAATTCTGGAAACACCATATATTTT. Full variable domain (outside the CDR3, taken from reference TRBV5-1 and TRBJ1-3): KAGVTQTPRYLIKTRGQQVTLSCSPISGHRSVSWYQQTPGQGLQFLFEYFSETQRNKGNFPGRFSGRQFSNSRSEMNVSTLELGDSALYLCASSLGGLNSGNTIYFGEGSWLTVV.

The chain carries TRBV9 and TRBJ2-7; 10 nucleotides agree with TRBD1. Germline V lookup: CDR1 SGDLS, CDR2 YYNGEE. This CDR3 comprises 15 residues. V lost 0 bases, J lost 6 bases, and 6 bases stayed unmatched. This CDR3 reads CASSVAPGQGSEQYF. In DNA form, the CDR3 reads TGTGCCAGCAGCGTAGCCCCGGGACAGGGGTCCGAGCAGTACTTC.